These 8 T cell receptor beta chains were sequenced from one sample in a study of T cell repertoires and HLA-DP antigens. Method: immunoSEQ multiplex PCR; TCRdb's copy keeps in-frame clones and lacks some. The sample consists of 3,000 to 4,500 clones, 76% of them appearing once. HeLa cells expressing allogeneic DPB1 restimulated the roughly 15-day-expanded CD4+ cells for 24 h. Cells were stimulated with HeLa cells transduced with HLA-DPA1/DPB1, HLA-DM, invariant chain and CD80. What was sequenced was CD137- CD4+ T cells from cultured PBMCs. The receptor source for this set is a young woman in good health and CMV-seronegative.

The chain combines TRBV19 with TRBJ1-1; 10 bases match TRBD1. This CDR3 spans 13 amino acids. Trimming took 7 bases from V and 6 from J; bases not matched to a gene: 5. Germline CDR1 LNHDA, CDR2 SQIVND (reference sequence). This chain's CDR3 is CASNDRGLAEAFF. The CDR3 coding sequence is TGTGCCAGTAACGACAGGGGGCTTGCTGAAGCTTTCTTT. The full variable domain, with the rest looked up from reference TRBV19 and TRBJ1-1, is DGGITQSPKYLFRKEGQNVTLSCEQNLNHDAMYWYRQDPGQGLRLIYYSQIVNDFQKGDIAEGYSVSREKKESFPLTVTSAQKNPTAFYLCASNDRGLAEAFFGQGTRLTVV.

This clone is large (0.1 to 1%) in the sample. This same CDR3 is encoded by further DNA sequences in the sample. The chain has TRBV18 and TRBJ2-3, with D unresolved. This CDR3 region has 12 residues. CDR1 and CDR2 from the germline V gene are KGHSH and LQKENI. Trimming pared 2 bases from V and 2 bases from J, leaving 2 bases between. Written as DNA, the CDR3 is TGTGCCAGCTCACCATCCACAGATACGCAGTATTTT. It translates to CASSPSTDTQYF.

J is TRBJ2-3 and V is TRBV4-3; the match to TRBD1 covers 9 bases. Per germline, CDR1 LGHNA and CDR2 YSLEER. With 4 bases clipped from V and 0 bases from J, the junction kept 5 bases outside the gene matches. This CDR3 has 16 residues. The CDR3 loop reads CASSLGQGTSTDTQYF. The CDR3 DNA follows: TGCGCCAGCAGCCTCGGACAGGGGACTAGCACAGATACGCAGTATTTT.

The chain employs TRBV28 and TRBJ1-6, with unresolved D. V was shortened by 4 bases and J by 6 bases, with 13 bases between the two germline ends. CDR1 and CDR2 (germline): MDHEN, SYDVKM. The CDR3 runs to 15 residues. The CDR3 sequence is CASSSRWSPNSPLHF. CDR3 DNA sequence: TGTGCCAGCAGTTCGCGGTGGTCCCCTAATTCACCCCTCCACTTT. Supplemented by reference TRBV28 and TRBJ1-6, the full variable domain reads DVKVTQSSRYLVKRTGEKVFLECVQDMDHENMFWYRQDPGLGLRLIYFSYDVKMKEKGDIPEGYSVSREKKERFSLILESASTNQTSMYLCASSSRWSPNSPLHFGNGTRLTVT.

The chain employs TRBV7-3 and TRBJ1-1, with D unresolved. This CDR3 is built from 14 residues. V was trimmed by 0 bases and J by 1 base, leaving 6 bases between them. Germline CDR1 and CDR2: SGHTA and FQGTGA. This chain's CDR3 is CASSLTIGNTEAFF. CDR3 nucleotide sequence: TGTGCCAGCAGCTTAACGATCGGGAACACTGAAGCTTTCTTT.

This clone appeared a few times. This rearrangement joins TRBV7-9 to TRBJ2-1; 9 positions agree with TRBD2. Germline trimming cut 5 bases from V and 7 bases from J; bases unmatched to any gene: 12. This CDR3 is built from 16 residues. Germline assignment: CDR1 SEHNR and CDR2 FQNEAQ (reference sequence). The CDR3 nucleotides read TGTGCCAGCAGCCCTCCGCTAGCGGGAAGCGGGAATGAGCAGTTCTTC. This gives the protein CASSPPLAGSGNEQFF.

This clone has more than one count but fewer than ten. CDR3 in amino acids: CASSLAGLSQPQHF. The CDR3 DNA is TGCGCCAGCAGCTTGGCAGGGCTGAGTCAGCCCCAGCATTTT. The chain has TRBV5-1 and TRBJ1-5, with D possibly matching TRBD1 (5 bases). The CDR3 is 14 amino acids. CDR1 is SGHRS and CDR2 is YFSETQ in the germline V gene. V gave up 0 bases and J gave up 6 bases, with 10 bases separating them.

The genes are TRBV5-1 and TRBJ2-7, with 9 bases matching TRBD1. After removal of 5 bases from V and 4 bases from J, the junction contained 10 bases not matched to a gene. The CDR3 runs to 15 residues. The germline gives CDR1 SGHRS, CDR2 YFSETQ. The CDR3 DNA is TGCGCCAGCAGTCCTCCCGGGACAGGGATATACGAGCAGTACTTC. Translated, it gives CASSPPGTGIYEQYF.